The clone carrying this T cell receptor beta chain came up many times. This CDR3 region has 17 residues. Germline-derived CDR1 and CDR2 are LGHNA and YSLEER. V was pared by 0 bases and J by 5 bases, with 19 bases between. This record comes from a study of response to subunit inactivated influenza vaccine. TCRdb analysed the RT-PCR reads with MiXCR anew, one entry per CDR3 protein. The sample shows 450,000 to 500,000 distinct CDR3 sequences, 11% of them seen only once. Sequencing was performed on PBMCs from blood, taken roughly 45 days after vaccination. The receptor was isolated from a man in his forties or fifties who received an inactivated influenza vaccine. The chain recombines TRBV4-3 with TRBJ1-2, with a possible D match to TRBD1 (6 bases). The CDR3: CASSQDVFEQGWYGYTF. The CDR3 DNA follows: TGCGCCAGCAGCCAAGATGTGTTCGAACAGGGCTGGTATGGCTACACCTTC.